A selection of T cell receptor beta chains follows, all from one sample in a study of PD-L1 blockade in urothelial cancer. Using immunoSEQ multiplex PCR, the repertoire was profiled, and TCRdb retains in-frame clones only, with some absent. The table lists approximately 65,000 clones, about 89% of them singletons. This material consisted of PBMCs, taken around atezolizumab (anti-PD-L1) treatment. The receptors were sampled from a man in his 60s with urothelial cancer. The CDR3 runs from the conserved cysteine through the conserved F or W. The order of the fields is J gene, D gene, V gene, clone size, CDR3 protein, CDR3 DNA. A D gene is named only where the DNA matches it firmly. The size entry is marked missing in some rows and otherwise reads once, few, many or a size class.

TRBJ2-3 TRBD2 TRBV4-1 few CASSQVLAGGRHTQYF TGCGCCAGCAGCCAAGTCCTAGCGGGAGGCCGGCATACGCAGTATTTT
TRBJ2-3 - TRBV6-5 - CASSSRGSTDTQYF TGTGCCAGCAGTTCCCGGGGATCCACAGATACGCAGTATTTT
TRBJ2-3 TRBD2 TRBV7-3 once CASTTSGLGTDTQYF TGTGCCAGCACCACTAGCGGGCTGGGCACAGATACGCAGTATTTT
TRBJ2-5 TRBD1 TRBV19 - CASSAYRTGVQETQYF TGTGCCAGTAGTGCCTACAGGACAGGGGTCCAAGAGACCCAGTACTTC
TRBJ1-4 TRBD1 TRBV5-1 - CASSSQGGVATNEKLFF TGCGCCAGCAGCTCTCAGGGGGGAGTTGCAACTAATGAAAAACTGTTTTTT
TRBJ1-1 - TRBV10-3 - CAIRRQEMNTEAFF TGTGCCATCAGGCGACAAGAAATGAACACTGAAGCTTTCTTT
TRBJ2-5 - TRBV5-6 - CASSLVRGPVQETQYF TGTGCCAGCAGCTTGGTAAGGGGCCCCGTTCAAGAGACCCAGTACTTC
TRBJ2-3 TRBD1 TRBV5-1 - CASSLVTGTFTDTQYF TGCGCCAGCAGCTTGGTGACAGGGACCTTCACAGATACGCAGTATTTT
TRBJ1-2 TRBD1 TRBV10-2 - CATARGSNYGYTF TGCGCCACCGCCAGGGGGTCTAACTATGGCTACACCTTC
TRBJ2-1 TRBD2 TRBV5-3 - CARSIDSGRASDEQFF TGTGCCAGAAGCATAGATAGCGGGAGGGCCAGCGATGAGCAGTTCTTC
TRBJ2-2 TRBD1 TRBV13 - CASSFLTGAAGELFF TGTGCCAGCAGCTTCCTGACAGGGGCGGCCGGGGAGCTGTTTTTT
TRBJ2-7 TRBD2 TRBV7-8 - CASSLMRGLAGGYEQYF TGTGCCAGCAGCTTAATGCGGGGACTAGCGGGGGGATACGAGCAGTACTTC
TRBJ2-7 - TRBV4-1 - CASSQGASAISHEQYF TGCGCCAGCAGCCAAGGGGCTAGCGCGATTAGTCACGAGCAGTACTTC
TRBJ1-1 TRBD1 TRBV6-1 - CASSQQGRVGEAFF TGTGCCAGCAGCCAACAGGGGCGAGTAGGTGAAGCTTTCTTT
TRBJ1-4 - TRBV7-9 - CASSLVAGEKLFF TGTGCCAGCAGCTTAGTTGCCGGGGAAAAACTGTTTTTT
TRBJ2-3 - TRBV6-5 - CASSPAWGADTQYF TGTGCCAGCAGTCCCGCCTGGGGAGCAGATACGCAGTATTTT
TRBJ1-1 TRBD1 TRBV15 - CATSGPGTGPLKDMNTEAFF TGTGCCACCAGCGGCCCCGGGACAGGACCCCTAAAAGATATGAACACTGAAGCTTTCTTT
TRBJ2-5 TRBD2 TRBV5-1 once CASSGTSGEGETQYF TGCGCCAGTTCCGGGACTAGCGGGGAGGGAGAGACCCAGTACTTC
TRBJ1-2 - TRBV10-3 - CATKQGGEANYGYTF TGTGCCACCAAACAGGGCGGTGAGGCTAACTATGGCTACACCTTC
TRBJ1-6 TRBD1 TRBV6-5 - CASSYFRQGNSPLHF TGTGCCAGCAGTTACTTTCGACAGGGGAATTCACCCCTCCACTTT
TRBJ2-7 - TRBV7-2 - CASSSRTPQTSREQYF TGTGCCAGCAGCTCCAGGACTCCCCAAACGTCGAGGGAGCAGTACTTC
TRBJ1-5 TRBD1 TRBV2 - CASTPDREHLRF TGTGCCAGCACCCCGGACAGGGAGCATCTCAGATTT
TRBJ2-7 TRBD1 TRBV7-8 once CASSSYRGSTPYEQYF TGTGCCAGCAGCTCTTACAGGGGAAGCACTCCCTACGAGCAGTACTTC
TRBJ2-3 TRBD2 TRBV9 - CASSVRGETDTQYF TGTGCCAGCAGCGTCCGGGGGGAGACAGATACGCAGTATTTT
TRBJ1-2 TRBD1 TRBV5-1 - CASSYGQGARGYTF TGCGCCAGCAGCTACGGACAGGGGGCGCGGGGCTACACCTTC
TRBJ2-3 TRBD2 TRBV5-1 - CASSLGLAGARRRLTDTQYF TGCGCCAGCAGCTTAGGACTAGCGGGAGCCCGCCGTCGGTTGACAGATACGCAGTATTTT
TRBJ2-7 - TRBV19 - CARSTVYYEQYF TGTGCCAGATCGACAGTGTACTACGAGCAGTACTTC
TRBJ2-7 - TRBV5-1 - CASSQRGGQYVEQYF TGCGCCAGCAGCCAGAGGGGGGGGCAATACGTCGAGCAGTACTTC
TRBJ1-1 - TRBV7-9 - CASSPFRGGPEAFF TGTGCCAGCAGTCCTTTTCGGGGTGGTCCTGAAGCTTTCTTT